This TCR beta chain was recovered during a study of T-cell reconstitution after alpha-beta-depleted transplantation in children. General observations from the study: Several hundred expanded graft clones reportedly supplied alpha-beta T cells about two months after transplant. T cells produced anew were the main source of T-cell counts and diversity one year after transplant. Surviving recipient T cells and thymic progenitors underlay high day-60 TCRbeta diversity in some patients.

The CDR3 has 14 amino acids. The germline V gene encodes CDR1 KGHSH and CDR2 LQKENI. Trimming removed 4 bases from V and 8 bases from J; junction bases left unmatched: 8. The library targeted TCRbeta and was prepared with unique molecular identifiers. In TCRdb, the PCR reads were re-called with MiXCR into one record per CDR3 protein. Here the sample spans approximately 97,000 distinct CDR3 sequences, roughly 7.1% being singletons. Ten or more counts support this clonotype. No antigen is known for it. This specimen was PBMCs, taken before TCRalphabeta/CD19-depleted stem cell transplant. The chain joins TRBV18 to TRBJ2-4; 7 positions agree with TRBD1. The receptor was derived from a boy aged 2-9 years with acute lymphoblastic leukemia, due to receive a stem cell transplant. DNA for the CDR3: TGTGCCAGCTCACAAAACAGGGGTCAAGACATTCAGTACTTC. Protein sequence: CASSQNRGQDIQYF.